The 19 T cell receptor beta chains below all came from one sample that was sequenced in a study of CD8+CD57+ T cells in acquired aplastic anemia. It was genomic DNA that served as the template for profiling TCR beta VDJ and CDR3. TCRdb reanalysed the reads using MiXCR and keeps one entry per CDR3 protein. The sample has over 150,000 distinct CDR3 sequences; around 59% are singletons. Sequencing input: sorted CD4+, CD8+, or CD8+CD57+ T cells (not recorded which) from PBMCs. These receptors all come from a human donor in good health, serving as a control.

The J gene is TRBJ2-7, the V gene TRBV29-1; D remains ambiguous. The CDR3 loop spans 12 amino acids. Trimming removed 6 bases from V and 2 bases from J, with 11 bases in between. Germline lookup yields CDR1 SQVTM and CDR2 ANQGSEA. DNA of the CDR3: TGCAGCGTAGATGGGGTTACCTACGAGCAGTACTTC. Amino acid sequence: CSVDGVTYEQYF.

The genes are TRBV20-1 and TRBJ2-1; 7 positions match TRBD2. Germline loops: CDR1 DFQATT, CDR2 SNEGSKA (reference sequence). This CDR3 has 13 amino acids. Losses at the gene ends were 1 base for V and 4 bases for J; bases not matched to a gene: 1. The CDR3 loop is CSARGGGYNEQFF. The CDR3 DNA reads TGCAGTGCTAGAGGGGGGGGGTACAATGAGCAGTTCTTC.

V and J are TRBV19 and TRBJ1-5; no reliable D call. V was trimmed by 3 bases and J by 6 bases, leaving 6 bases between them. This CDR3 has 12 amino acids. Per the germline V gene, CDR1 is LNHDA and CDR2 is SQIVND (reference sequence). CDR3 coding DNA: TGTGCCAGTAGTATGGGCGGTCAGCCCCAGCATTTT. Encoded protein: CASSMGGQPQHF.

This clonotype came up a few times. Possible read error: a much larger clone is one base away. This chain uses TRBV6-5 with TRBJ1-4; D uncertain. This CDR3 comprises 12 residues. CDR1 and CDR2 (germline): MNHEY, SVGAGI. V lost 8 bases, J lost 6 bases, and 10 bases lay in between. The CDR3 nucleotides are TGTGCCAGCCGGACCGCCGATGAAAAACTGTTTTTT. This sequence encodes CASRTADEKLFF.

This clonotype was detected ten times or more. Here the CDR3 reads CATRPRTGNGYTF. The CDR3 bases are TGTGCCACCAGGCCAAGGACAGGGAACGGCTACACCTTC. The genes are TRBV24-1 and TRBJ1-2; TRBD1 matches at 8 bases. The V and J ends lost 7 bases and 8 bases, in that order; junction bases with no gene match: 8. The CDR3 is 13 amino acids. Germline values: CDR1 KGHDR, CDR2 SFDVKD.

By share, this clonotype ranks as medium-sized. V is TRBV25-1 and J is TRBJ2-5; 7 positions agree with TRBD1. The trim removed 6 bases at V and 7 bases at J, leaving 5 bases unmatched. In germline, CDR1 is MGHDK, CDR2 SYGVNS. The CDR3 contains 12 residues. CDR3 in amino acids: CASSRGLGTQYF. In nucleotides, the CDR3 is TGTGCCAGCAGCAGGGGGTTGGGGACCCAGTACTTC.

This clonotype was seen many times. The chain couples TRBV10-3 to TRBJ2-2, with D possibly matching TRBD1 (5 bases). Germline loops: CDR1 ENHRY, CDR2 SYGVKD. V lost 4 bases to trimming and J lost 1 base, with 10 bases between them. The CDR3 has 15 amino acids. The CDR3 DNA reads TGTGCCATCAGTGCCAGGGAAGGGAACACCGGGGAGCTGTTTTTT. It translates to CAISAREGNTGELFF.

This clonotype was observed many times. The V call is TRBV15, the J call TRBJ2-5, with 9 bases matching TRBD1. Germline V gene data show CDR1 as LNHNV and CDR2 as YYDKDF (reference sequence). The CDR3 covers 16 residues. V gave up 5 bases and J gave up 5 bases; unmatched junction bases: 12. This CDR3 is CATSGTTGQGGETQYF. CDR3 DNA sequence: TGTGCCACCAGCGGTACCACGGGACAGGGAGGGGAGACCCAGTACTTC.

This clonotype occurred a few times. V gene TRBV24-1 combines with J gene TRBJ2-5, with TRBD1 as a possible D gene (6 bases). The CDR3 is made up of 15 amino acids. Germline CDR1 reads KGHDR; CDR2 reads SFDVKD. V shed 5 bases and J shed 2 bases, with 14 bases lying between them. The CDR3 protein is CATSASRGSQETQYF. The CDR3 DNA follows: TGTGCCACCAGTGCTAGCAGGGGTAGTCAAGAGACCCAGTACTTC.

This clonotype was seen many times. The junction shows a germline mismatch at one end, possibly a read error. V and J are TRBV7-2 and TRBJ1-4, with a tentative D call TRBD1 (5 bases). The germline CDR1 and CDR2 sequences are SGHTA and FQGNSA. The CDR3 has 18 amino acids. The CDR3, as DNA: TGTGCCAGCAGCTTAGTCGCCGGGGACGGAACAACTAGTGAAAAACTGTTTTTT. It encodes CASSLVAGDGTTSEKLFF. Based on the CDR3 plus reference TRBV7-2 and TRBJ1-4, the full variable domain is GAGVSQSPSNKVTEKGKDVELRCDPISGHTALYWYRQSLGQGLEFLIYFQGNSAPDKSGLPSDRFSAERTGGSVSTLTIQRTQQEDSAVYLCASSLVAGDGTTSEKLFFGSGTQLSVL.

The sample holds a few counts of this clonotype. CDR3 loop: CASSVSGKYSFYEQYF. The CDR3 DNA sequence: TGTGCCAGCAGTGTCTCAGGGAAGTACTCTTTCTACGAGCAGTACTTC. The chain employs TRBV6-1 and TRBJ2-7; tentative D call: TRBD1 (5 bases). The CDR3 sequence is 16 residues long. The V and J ends lost 4 bases and 3 bases respectively, with 19 bases between them. Germline CDR1 is MNHNS and CDR2 is SASEGT.

V gene TRBV5-6 combines with J gene TRBJ1-2, with unresolved D. V gave up 7 bases and J gave up 10 bases, with 14 bases separating them. This CDR3 has 11 residues. Germline values: CDR1 SGHDT, CDR2 YYEEEE. This CDR3 is CASLRHDDYTF. In DNA form, the CDR3 reads TGTGCCAGCTTAAGACATGATGACTACACCTTC.

This clonotype was seen at least ten times. This chain connects TRBV28 to TRBJ1-6; D not resolved. The CDR3 totals 13 residues. V lost 4 bases, J lost 6 bases, and 7 bases lay in between. CDR1 is MDHEN, CDR2 SYDVKM, per germline. The CDR3 coding sequence is TGTGCCAGCAGTTCACAGACTAATTCACCCCTCCACTTT. It encodes CASSSQTNSPLHF.

The chain employs TRBV7-6 and TRBJ2-3; D is unclear. The CDR3 length is 14 residues. Trimming removed 1 base at V and 2 bases at J, with 7 bases between. Germline values: CDR1 SGHVS, CDR2 FNYEAQ. The CDR3 spells CASSLGQTTDTQYF. The CDR3 DNA reads TGTGCCAGCAGCTTAGGTCAGACCACAGATACGCAGTATTTT.

This clonotype was seen at least ten times. The V and J genes are TRBV13 and TRBJ2-3, with 7 nucleotides matching TRBD2. The junction had 8 bases not matched to a gene; V was cut back by 5 bases and J by 6 bases. The CDR3 covers 14 residues. Per germline, CDR1 PRHDT and CDR2 FYEKMQ (reference sequence). CDR3 DNA sequence: TGTGCCAGCAGCCTACGTAGCGGGTCGGATACGCAGTATTTT. Translating it yields CASSLRSGSDTQYF.

A few counts support this clonotype. The rearrangement uses TRBV6-6 and TRBJ1-1; 8 bases are shared with TRBD1. The CDR3 sequence is 15 residues long. Germline V gene lookup returns CDR1 MNHNY and CDR2 SVGAGI (reference sequence). Germline trimming cut 4 bases from V and 4 bases from J; bases unmatched to any gene: 8. The CDR3 region is CASSSRQGFGTEAFF. In DNA form, the CDR3 reads TGTGCCAGCAGTTCCCGACAGGGGTTTGGCACTGAAGCTTTCTTT.

This clonotype was counted many times. This chain uses TRBV5-5 with TRBJ2-7, with a possible D match to TRBD1 (6 bases). The CDR3 is 17 amino acids. Per the germline V gene, CDR1 is SGHKS and CDR2 is YYEKEE (reference sequence). V was trimmed by 0 bases and J by 0 bases, leaving 16 bases between them. The DNA of the CDR3 is TGTGCCAGCAGCTTGGGGTCCACAGGGCAACTCTCCTACGAGCAGTACTTC. Encoded protein: CASSLGSTGQLSYEQYF. The full variable domain, in which reference TRBV5-5 and TRBJ2-7 provide the parts outside the CDR3, is DAGVTQSPTHLIKTRGQQVTLRCSPISGHKSVSWYQQVLGQGPQFIFQYYEKEERGRGNFPDRFSARQFPNYSSELNVNALLLGDSALYLCASSLGSTGQLSYEQYFGPGTRLTVT.

V is TRBV7-9 and J is TRBJ2-1; 7 nucleotides line up with TRBD2. The CDR3 totals 13 residues. The J segment lost 10 bases and the V segment lost 5 bases, leaving 8 bases of the junction unmatched. Germline values: CDR1 SEHNR, CDR2 FQNEAQ (reference sequence). CDR3 amino acids: CASSPPSGGEQFF. The CDR3 nucleotides read TGTGCCAGCAGCCCCCCTTCCGGGGGGGAGCAGTTCTTC.

The gene calls are TRBV20-1 and TRBJ2-7; a weak D match, TRBD1 (6 bases). V dropped 6 bases and J dropped 5 bases, with 23 bases sitting between them. This CDR3 is built from 15 residues. In germline, CDR1 is DFQATT, CDR2 SNEGSKA (reference sequence). CDR3 bases: TGCAGTGCCAATTGGGTGGCAGGGGAGAAAAACGAGCAGTACTTC. Protein product: CSANWVAGEKNEQYF.